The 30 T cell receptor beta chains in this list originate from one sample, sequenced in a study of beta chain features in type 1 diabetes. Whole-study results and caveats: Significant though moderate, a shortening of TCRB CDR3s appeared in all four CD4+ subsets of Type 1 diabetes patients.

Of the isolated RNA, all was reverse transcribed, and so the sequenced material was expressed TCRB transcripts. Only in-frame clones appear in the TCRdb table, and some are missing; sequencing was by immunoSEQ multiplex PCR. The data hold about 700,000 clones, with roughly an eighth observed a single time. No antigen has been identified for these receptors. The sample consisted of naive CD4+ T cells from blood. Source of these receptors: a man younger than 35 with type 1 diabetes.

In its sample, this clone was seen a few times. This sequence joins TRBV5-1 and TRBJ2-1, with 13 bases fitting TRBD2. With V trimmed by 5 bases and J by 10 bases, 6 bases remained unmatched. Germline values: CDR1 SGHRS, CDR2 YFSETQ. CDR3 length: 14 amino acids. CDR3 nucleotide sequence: TGCGCCAGCAGTCCCCCGGGACTAGCGGGGGAGCAGTTCTTC. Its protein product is CASSPPGLAGEQFF. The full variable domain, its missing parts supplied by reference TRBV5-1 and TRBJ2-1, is KAGVTQTPRYLIKTRGQQVTLSCSPISGHRSVSWYQQTPGQGLQFLFEYFSETQRNKGNFPGRFSGRQFSNSRSEMNVSTLELGDSALYLCASSPPGLAGEQFFGPGTRLTVL.

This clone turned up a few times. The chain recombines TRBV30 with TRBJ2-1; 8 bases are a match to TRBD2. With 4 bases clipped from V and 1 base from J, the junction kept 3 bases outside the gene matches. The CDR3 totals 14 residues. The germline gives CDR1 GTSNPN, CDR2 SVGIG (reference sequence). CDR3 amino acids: CAWMSGGSYNEQFF. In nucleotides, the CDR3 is TGTGCCTGGATGAGCGGGGGATCCTACAATGAGCAGTTCTTC.

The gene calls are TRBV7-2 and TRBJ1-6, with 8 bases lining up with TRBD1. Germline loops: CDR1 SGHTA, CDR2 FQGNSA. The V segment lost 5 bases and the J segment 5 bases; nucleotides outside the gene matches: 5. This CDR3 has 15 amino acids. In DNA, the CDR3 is TGTGCCAGCAGCCTATGGACAGGGAATAATTCACCCCTCCACTTT. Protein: CASSLWTGNNSPLHF. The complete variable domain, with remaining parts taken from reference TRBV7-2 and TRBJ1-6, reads GAGVSQSPSNKVTEKGKDVELRCDPISGHTALYWYRQSLGQGLEFLIYFQGNSAPDKSGLPSDRFSAERTGGSVSTLTIQRTQQEDSAVYLCASSLWTGNNSPLHFGNGTRLTVT.

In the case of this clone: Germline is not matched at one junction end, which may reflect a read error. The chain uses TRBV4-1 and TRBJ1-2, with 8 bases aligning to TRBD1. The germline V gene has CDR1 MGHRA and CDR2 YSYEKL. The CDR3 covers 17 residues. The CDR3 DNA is TGCGCCAGCAGCCAAAACGTCCGGGACAGGAGACAATATGGCTATACCTTC. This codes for CASSQNVRDRRQYGYTF.

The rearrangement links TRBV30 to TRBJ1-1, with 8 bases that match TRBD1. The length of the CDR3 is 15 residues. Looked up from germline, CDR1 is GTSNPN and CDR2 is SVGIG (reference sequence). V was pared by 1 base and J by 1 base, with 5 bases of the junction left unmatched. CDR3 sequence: CAWSGGQGQNTEAFF. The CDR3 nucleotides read TGTGCCTGGAGTGGCGGACAGGGCCAGAACACTGAAGCTTTCTTT.

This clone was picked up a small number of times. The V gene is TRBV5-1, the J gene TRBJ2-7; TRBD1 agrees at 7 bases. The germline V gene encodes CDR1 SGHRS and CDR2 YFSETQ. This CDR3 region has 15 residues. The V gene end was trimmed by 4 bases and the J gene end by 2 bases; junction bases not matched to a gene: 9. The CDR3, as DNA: TGCGCCAGCAGCCTAACAGGGGAAACAGCCTACGAGCAGTACTTC. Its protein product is CASSLTGETAYEQYF. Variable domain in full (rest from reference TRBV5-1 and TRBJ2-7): KAGVTQTPRYLIKTRGQQVTLSCSPISGHRSVSWYQQTPGQGLQFLFEYFSETQRNKGNFPGRFSGRQFSNSRSEMNVSTLELGDSALYLCASSLTGETAYEQYFGPGTRLTVT.

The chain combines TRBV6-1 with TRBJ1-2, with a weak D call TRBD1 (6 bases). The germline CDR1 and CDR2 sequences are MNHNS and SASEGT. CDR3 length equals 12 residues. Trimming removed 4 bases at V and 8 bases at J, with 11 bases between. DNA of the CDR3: TGTGCCAGCAGTGTGGGGGCCTTCGGCTACACCTTC. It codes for CASSVGAFGYTF.

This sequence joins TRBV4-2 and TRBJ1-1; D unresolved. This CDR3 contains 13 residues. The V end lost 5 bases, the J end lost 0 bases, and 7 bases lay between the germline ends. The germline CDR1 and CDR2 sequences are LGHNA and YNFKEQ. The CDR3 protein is CASSYTLNTEAFF. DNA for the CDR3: TGTGCCAGCAGCTACACTTTGAACACTGAAGCTTTCTTT.

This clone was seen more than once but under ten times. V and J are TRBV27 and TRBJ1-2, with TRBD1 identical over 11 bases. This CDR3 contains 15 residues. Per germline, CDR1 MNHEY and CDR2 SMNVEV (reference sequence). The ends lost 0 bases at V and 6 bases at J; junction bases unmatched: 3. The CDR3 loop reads CASSLSGTGGDGYTF. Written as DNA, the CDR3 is TGTGCCAGCAGTTTATCGGGGACAGGGGGGGATGGCTACACCTTC.

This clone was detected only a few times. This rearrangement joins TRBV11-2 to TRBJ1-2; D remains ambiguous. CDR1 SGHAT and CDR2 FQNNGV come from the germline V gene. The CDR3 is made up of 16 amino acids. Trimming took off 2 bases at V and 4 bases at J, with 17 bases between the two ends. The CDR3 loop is CASSLSAPAEIYGYTF. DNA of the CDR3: TGTGCCAGCAGCTTATCTGCGCCAGCCGAAATCTATGGCTACACCTTC.

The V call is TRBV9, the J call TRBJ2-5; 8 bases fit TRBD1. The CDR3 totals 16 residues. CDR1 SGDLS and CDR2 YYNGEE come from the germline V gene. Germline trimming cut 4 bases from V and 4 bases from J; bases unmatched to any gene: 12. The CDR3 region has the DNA TGTGCCAGCAGCATGCACGGACAGGGTATGGGAGAGACCCAGTACTTC. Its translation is CASSMHGQGMGETQYF.

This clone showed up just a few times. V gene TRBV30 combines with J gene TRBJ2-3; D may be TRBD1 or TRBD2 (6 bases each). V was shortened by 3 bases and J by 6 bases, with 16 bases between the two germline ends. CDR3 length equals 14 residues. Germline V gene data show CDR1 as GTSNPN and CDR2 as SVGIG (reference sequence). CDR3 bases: TGTGCCTGGAGAATAGGGGGAGGATTGGATACGCAGTATTTT. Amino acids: CAWRIGGGLDTQYF.

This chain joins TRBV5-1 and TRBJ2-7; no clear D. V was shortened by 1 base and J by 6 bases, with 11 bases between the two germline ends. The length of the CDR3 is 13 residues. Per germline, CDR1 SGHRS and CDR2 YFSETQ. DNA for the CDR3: TGCGCCAGCAGCTTGACCCGTGGGCCCGAGCAGTACTTC. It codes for CASSLTRGPEQYF.

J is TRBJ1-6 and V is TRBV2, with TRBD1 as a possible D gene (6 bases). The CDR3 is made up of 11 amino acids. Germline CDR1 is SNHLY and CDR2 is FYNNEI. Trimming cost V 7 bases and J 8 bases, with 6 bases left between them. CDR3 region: CASNRDSPLHF. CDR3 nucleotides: TGTGCCAGCAACAGGGATTCACCCCTCCACTTT.

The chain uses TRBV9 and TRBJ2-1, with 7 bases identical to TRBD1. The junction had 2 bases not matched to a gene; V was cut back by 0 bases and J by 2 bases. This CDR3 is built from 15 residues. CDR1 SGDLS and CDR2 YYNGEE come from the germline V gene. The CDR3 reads CASSVAGTAYNEQFF. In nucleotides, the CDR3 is TGTGCCAGCAGCGTAGCTGGGACAGCCTACAATGAGCAGTTCTTC.

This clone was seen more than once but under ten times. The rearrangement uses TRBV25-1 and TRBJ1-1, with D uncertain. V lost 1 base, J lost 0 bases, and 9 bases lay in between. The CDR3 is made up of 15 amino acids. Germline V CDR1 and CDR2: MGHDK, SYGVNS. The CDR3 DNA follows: TGTGCCAGCAGTGAATCGGGCGTGATGAACACTGAAGCTTTCTTT. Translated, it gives CASSESGVMNTEAFF.

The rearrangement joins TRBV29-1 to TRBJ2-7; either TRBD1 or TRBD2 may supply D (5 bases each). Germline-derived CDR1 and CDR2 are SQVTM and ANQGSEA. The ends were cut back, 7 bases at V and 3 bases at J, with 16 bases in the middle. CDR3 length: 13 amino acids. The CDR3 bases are TGCAGCGCCGCCGGGACCGACGTCTACGAGCAGTACTTC. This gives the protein CSAAGTDVYEQYF.

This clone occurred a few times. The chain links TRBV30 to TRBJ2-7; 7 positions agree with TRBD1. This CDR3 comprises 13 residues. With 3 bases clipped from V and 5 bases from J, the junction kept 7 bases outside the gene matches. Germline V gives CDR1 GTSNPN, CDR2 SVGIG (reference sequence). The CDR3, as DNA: TGTGCCTGGAGATTACAGGGGATTCACGAGCAGTACTTC. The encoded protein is CAWRLQGIHEQYF.

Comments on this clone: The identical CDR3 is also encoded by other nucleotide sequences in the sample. The CDR3 DNA reads as TGTGCCAGCAGCCCTAGCGGGGGGGCGGAGACCCAGTACTTC. As protein: CASSPSGGAETQYF. The chain has TRBV5-4 and TRBJ2-5; 12 bases agree with TRBD2. V lost 4 bases and J lost 5; bases outside the gene matches: 3. The CDR3 has 14 residues. CDR1 SGHNT and CDR2 YYREEE come from the germline V gene (reference sequence).

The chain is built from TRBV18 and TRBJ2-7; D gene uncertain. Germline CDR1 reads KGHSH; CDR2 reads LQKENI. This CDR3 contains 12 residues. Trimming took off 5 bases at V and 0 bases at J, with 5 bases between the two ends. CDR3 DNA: TGTGCCAGCTCAACGAGCTCCTACGAGCAGTACTTC. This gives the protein CASSTSSYEQYF.

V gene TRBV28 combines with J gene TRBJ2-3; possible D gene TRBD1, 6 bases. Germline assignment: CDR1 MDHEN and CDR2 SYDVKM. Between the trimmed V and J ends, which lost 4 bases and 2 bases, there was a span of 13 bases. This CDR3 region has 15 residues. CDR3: CASSSPTGITDTQYF. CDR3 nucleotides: TGTGCCAGCAGTTCACCGACAGGTATCACAGATACGCAGTATTTT. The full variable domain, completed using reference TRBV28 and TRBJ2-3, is DVKVTQSSRYLVKRTGEKVFLECVQDMDHENMFWYRQDPGLGLRLIYFSYDVKMKEKGDIPEGYSVSREKKERFSLILESASTNQTSMYLCASSSPTGITDTQYFGPGTRLTVL.

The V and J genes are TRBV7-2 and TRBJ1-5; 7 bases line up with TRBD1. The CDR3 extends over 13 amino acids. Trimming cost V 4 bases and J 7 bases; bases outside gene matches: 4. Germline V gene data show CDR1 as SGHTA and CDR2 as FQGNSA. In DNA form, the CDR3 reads TGTGCCAGCAGCTACGACAGGGCGCAGCCCCAGCATTTT. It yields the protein CASSYDRAQPQHF.

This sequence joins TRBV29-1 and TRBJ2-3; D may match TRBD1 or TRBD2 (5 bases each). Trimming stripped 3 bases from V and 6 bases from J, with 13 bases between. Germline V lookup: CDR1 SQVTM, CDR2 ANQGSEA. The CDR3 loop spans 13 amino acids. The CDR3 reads CSVDIGATDTQYF. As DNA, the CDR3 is TGCAGCGTTGACATCGGGGCGACGGATACGCAGTATTTT.

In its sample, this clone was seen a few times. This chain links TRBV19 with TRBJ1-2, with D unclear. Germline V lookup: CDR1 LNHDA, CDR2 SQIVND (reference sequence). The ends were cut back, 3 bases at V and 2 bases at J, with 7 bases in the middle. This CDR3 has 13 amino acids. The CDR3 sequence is CASSMGRNYGYTF. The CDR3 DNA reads TGTGCCAGTAGTATGGGCAGGAACTATGGCTACACCTTC.

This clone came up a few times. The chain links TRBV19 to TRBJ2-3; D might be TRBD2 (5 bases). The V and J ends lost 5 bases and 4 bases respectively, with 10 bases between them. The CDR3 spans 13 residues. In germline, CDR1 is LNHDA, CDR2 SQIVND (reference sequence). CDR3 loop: CASSLYGADTQYF. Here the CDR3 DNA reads TGTGCCAGTAGTTTATACGGGGCAGATACGCAGTATTTT. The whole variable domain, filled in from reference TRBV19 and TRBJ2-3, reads DGGITQSPKYLFRKEGQNVTLSCEQNLNHDAMYWYRQDPGQGLRLIYYSQIVNDFQKGDIAEGYSVSREKKESFPLTVTSAQKNPTAFYLCASSLYGADTQYFGPGTRLTVL.

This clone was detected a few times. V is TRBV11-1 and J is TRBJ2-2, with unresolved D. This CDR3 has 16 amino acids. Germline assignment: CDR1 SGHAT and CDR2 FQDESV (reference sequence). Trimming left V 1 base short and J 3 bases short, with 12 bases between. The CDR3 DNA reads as TGTGCCAGCAGCTTAGTATTGGGGTTCGACACCGGGGAGCTGTTTTTT. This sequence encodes CASSLVLGFDTGELFF. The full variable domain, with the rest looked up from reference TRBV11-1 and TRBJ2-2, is EAEVAQSPRYKITEKSQAVAFWCDPISGHATLYWYRQILGQGPELLVQFQDESVVDDSQLPKDRFSAERLKGVDSTLKIQPAELGDSAMYLCASSLVLGFDTGELFFGEGSRLTVL.

This chain's CDR3 is CSVDRGRGVETQYF. The DNA of the CDR3 is TGCAGCGTTGATAGAGGGCGGGGGGTGGAGACCCAGTACTTC. V usage is TRBV29-1 and J usage is TRBJ2-5; TRBD2 matches at 8 bases. Germline V gene data show CDR1 as SQVTM and CDR2 as ANQGSEA. J was trimmed by 5 bases and V by 3 bases; bases with no gene match: 8. The CDR3 totals 14 residues.

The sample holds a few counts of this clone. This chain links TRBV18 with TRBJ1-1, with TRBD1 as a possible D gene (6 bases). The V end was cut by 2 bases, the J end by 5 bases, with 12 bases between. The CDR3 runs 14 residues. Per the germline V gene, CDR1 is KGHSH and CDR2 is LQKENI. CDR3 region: CASSPNRTVTEAFF. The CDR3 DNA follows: TGTGCCAGCTCACCAAACCGGACAGTTACTGAAGCTTTCTTT.

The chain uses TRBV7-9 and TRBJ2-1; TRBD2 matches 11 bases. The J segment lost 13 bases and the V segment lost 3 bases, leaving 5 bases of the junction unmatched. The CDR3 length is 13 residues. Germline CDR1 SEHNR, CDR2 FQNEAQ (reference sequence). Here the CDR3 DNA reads TGTGCCAGCAGCTTTTTAGCGGGGGGGCCTCAGTTCTTC. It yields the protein CASSFLAGGPQFF. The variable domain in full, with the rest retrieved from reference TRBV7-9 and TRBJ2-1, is DTGVSQNPRHKITKRGQNVTFRCDPISEHNRLYWYRQTLGQGPEFLTYFQNEAQLEKSRLLSDRFSAERPKGSFSTLEIQRTEQGDSAMYLCASSFLAGGPQFFGPGTRLTVL.

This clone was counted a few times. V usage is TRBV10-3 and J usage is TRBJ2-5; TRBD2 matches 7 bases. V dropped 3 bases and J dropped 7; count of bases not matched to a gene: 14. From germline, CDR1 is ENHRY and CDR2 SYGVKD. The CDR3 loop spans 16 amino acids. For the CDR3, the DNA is TGTGCCATCAGTGAAGGGTCTAGCGGAGGGATGGGGACCCAGTACTTC. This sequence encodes CAISEGSSGGMGTQYF.